This T cell receptor beta chain was captured in a study of blood T cell repertoires in COVID-19 (TCRdb year 2020). Looking at the study overall: Samples from collaborators originated in the United States, Italy and Spain and spanned both the acute and convalescent phases of COVID-19. Subjects who had been exposed to COVID-19, were actively infected with it, or had recovered from it provided the deeply sampled blood TCRbeta repertoires that made up the dataset. Where HLA class I and class II types were available, the types were taken from metadata supplied by the sample provider, not from assay-based typing. Nearly every sample came with metadata listing a de-identified subject ID, COVID-19 status, age in years and sex. Samples came from the ongoing ImmuneRACE study (first 160 participants) plus 1,254 subjects from 6 global collaborators. The repertoires were released in a freely available public database meant as a resource for research on the immune response to SARS-CoV-2. The material from the prospective study consisted of cDNA or gDNA derived from T cells, B-cell-depleted T cells, or PBMCs.

This clone is described as medium-sized (0.01 to 0.1%). This clone's antigen is unknown. No much larger clone exists at a distance of one base, and base qualities are not known. Collaborating institutions collected whole blood in K2EDTA tubes following their own protocols. Collaborator samples were shipped for TCRbeta analysis as frozen whole blood, isolated PBMCs, or DNA extracted from either sample type. The immunoSEQ Assay, a bias-controlled multiplex PCR, was used to amplify TCRbeta CDR3 regions from genomic DNA. As for the authors' bioinformatics: Within the assay, amplification of reference gene primers was used to estimate how many nucleated cells each sample contained. To quantify the absolute abundance of each unique TCRbeta CDR3 rearrangement, sequence reads were collapsed and filtered. For each sample, productive Simpson clonality was calculated by taking the square root of Simpson's diversity index across productive rearrangements. Entries here come from immuneACCESS through TCRdb and include only in-frame sequences with V and J called. Some clones fail to appear in such tables; in the studies checked, an unresolved V gene covers under half of the shortfall, and the cause of the remainder is unknown. The V and J calls and clone size are taken from that table; D and trimming were inferred from the DNA. The sample profile shows 120,000 or so clones; approximately 80% of them were found once. The ten biggest clones cover under 2.5% of the sample.

Study-wide findings and limitations: Clinical and demographic metadata were provided uncurated, with the amount varying by source and participant.

The cysteine opens and the phenylalanine closes a CDR3 of 20 amino acids. The CDR3 DNA has 60 bases and is translated from base 1. V ends up 4 bases short and J 0 bases short, with an unmatched junction base count of 16. According to the germline V gene (reference sequence), CDR1 reads LGHDT and CDR2 reads YNNKEL. Sequenced sample: peripheral blood. The chain joins TRBV3-1 (or the pseudogene TRBV3-2) to TRBJ1-3; 9 bases in between match TRBD1. The sequence came from a man in his 70s with acute or convalescent COVID-19. The nucleotide sequence is TGTGCCAGCAGCCGAGTTACAGGGGGCGTTAGAGGGGACTCTGGAAACACCATATATTTT. Translated, this gives CASSRVTGGVRGDSGNTIYF.